What follows are 23 T cell receptor beta chains derived from one specimen sequenced in a study of CD8+ T cells in alopecia areata. As for treatment: oral pan-JAK inhibitor, 5-10 mg twice daily. The authors extracted RNA and reverse transcribed it into cDNA as the sequencing template. Repertoires were generated with immunoSEQ multiplex PCR, while TCRdb's copy carries only in-frame clones and drops some. The table lists 200,000 or so clones, 55% to 75% of them singletons. This material consisted of CD4+ T cells sorted from blood, taken at week 24, from a patient treated with tofacitinib. The origin of the receptors is a human donor with alopecia areata.

The chain is built from TRBV27 and TRBJ1-2; maybe TRBD1 (6 bases). CDR3 size: 14 residues. CDR1 MNHEY and CDR2 SMNVEV come from the germline V gene (reference sequence). Trimming removed 3 bases at V and 8 bases at J, with 16 bases between. CDR3 sequence: CASSFARRDTGYTF. The CDR3 region has the DNA TGTGCCAGCAGTTTTGCCCGACGGGACACGGGCTACACCTTC.

The chain links TRBV4-3 to TRBJ2-1; 8 positions agree with TRBD2. The trim removed 1 base at V and 10 bases at J, leaving 15 bases unmatched. This CDR3 is built from 17 residues. Germline values: CDR1 LGHNA, CDR2 YSLEER. Here the CDR3 reads CASSQGQAGATRQEQFF. CDR3 in DNA: TGCGCCAGCAGCCAAGGTCAAGCGGGGGCTACCCGTCAGGAGCAGTTCTTC.

The V and J genes are TRBV4-3 and TRBJ2-2; D is ambiguous. Looked up from germline, CDR1 is LGHNA and CDR2 is YSLEER. Trimming removed 5 bases at V and 0 bases at J, with 7 bases between. The CDR3 loop spans 14 amino acids. The CDR3 bases are TGCGCCAGCAGCTCCCGGACGAACACCGGGGAGCTGTTTTTT. This encodes CASSSRTNTGELFF.

The chain combines TRBV19 with TRBJ2-5; 13 nucleotides agree with TRBD2. The CDR3 totals 16 residues. J gave up 4 bases and V 5 bases, and 7 bases lay outside the gene matches. From germline, CDR1 is LNHDA and CDR2 SQIVND (reference sequence). The chain's CDR3 is CASSRRTSGSAETQYF. The CDR3, as DNA: TGTGCCAGTAGTCGTCGGACTAGCGGGAGTGCAGAGACCCAGTACTTC.

CDR3 nucleotide sequence: TGCGCCAGCAGCTTGGAGCAAGGGGCGGACGAGCAGTTCTTC. Protein: CASSLEQGADEQFF. The chain uses TRBV5-1 and TRBJ2-1; D may be TRBD1 (5 bases). CDR3 length equals 14 residues. The V gene lost 0 bases and the J gene lost 10 bases, with 14 bases spanning the gap. Germline V gene sequence: CDR1 SGHRS, CDR2 YFSETQ. Filled out from reference TRBV5-1 and TRBJ2-1, the complete variable domain reads KAGVTQTPRYLIKTRGQQVTLSCSPISGHRSVSWYQQTPGQGLQFLFEYFSETQRNKGNFPGRFSGRQFSNSRSEMNVSTLELGDSALYLCASSLEQGADEQFFGPGTRLTVL.

The chain uses TRBV2 and TRBJ2-5, with unresolved D. Germline V gives CDR1 SNHLY, CDR2 FYNNEI. The germline V and J ends were trimmed by 4 bases and 1 base, with 7 bases remaining between them. The CDR3 contains 13 residues. The CDR3 nucleotides are TGTGCCAGCAGTGGAGAGACCCAAGAGACCCAGTACTTC. As protein: CASSGETQETQYF.

V and J are TRBV7-3 and TRBJ2-5; D perhaps matches TRBD2 (6 bases). Trimming cost V 5 bases and J 2 bases, with 18 bases left between them. The CDR3 totals 16 residues. Germline CDR1 SGHTA, CDR2 FQGTGA. The CDR3 region is CASSPDPSRGQETQYF. The CDR3 DNA reads TGTGCCAGCAGCCCCGACCCCAGCCGGGGGCAAGAGACCCAGTACTTC.

As DNA, the CDR3 is TGCGCCAGCAGCTTGGGGGCCGACGAGCAGTACTTC. Amino acid sequence: CASSLGADEQYF. The chain combines TRBV5-1 with TRBJ2-7, with D unresolved. V lost 0 bases, J lost 5 bases, and 6 bases lay in between. This CDR3 contains 12 residues. Germline-derived CDR1 and CDR2 are SGHRS and YFSETQ.

The V call is TRBV29-1, the J call TRBJ2-7; no firm D call. Germline V lookup: CDR1 SQVTM, CDR2 ANQGSEA. The length of the CDR3 is 12 residues. V gave up 4 bases and J gave up 0 bases, with 7 bases separating them. The CDR3 protein is CSVVFDSYEQYF. For the CDR3, the DNA is TGCAGCGTTGTTTTCGACTCCTACGAGCAGTACTTC.

In its sample, this clone was seen a few times. The chain joins TRBV7-8 to TRBJ1-4; unclear D gene. Trimming pared 5 bases from V and 0 bases from J, leaving 19 bases between. The CDR3 covers 18 residues. Per germline, CDR1 SGHVS and CDR2 FQNEAQ. CDR3 protein: CASSPMPTTFATNEKLFF. The CDR3 DNA reads as TGTGCCAGCAGCCCCATGCCCACAACCTTCGCAACTAATGAAAAACTGTTTTTT.

The genes are TRBV6-6 and TRBJ2-5; D tentatively fits TRBD1 or TRBD2 (5 bases each). The V and J ends lost 6 bases and 3 bases respectively, with 14 bases between them. The CDR3 runs 14 residues. The germline V gene encodes CDR1 MNHNY and CDR2 SVGAGI (reference sequence). The CDR3 spells CASRLGRLKETQYF. The CDR3 nucleotides read TGTGCCAGCAGACTGGGACGATTGAAAGAGACCCAGTACTTC.

The V gene is TRBV5-6, the J gene TRBJ2-3; 9 bases agree with TRBD2. There are 14 residues in the CDR3. Unmatched junction bases numbered 1, after V lost 0 bases and J lost 5 bases. CDR1 is SGHDT and CDR2 is YYEEEE in the germline V gene. CDR3 amino acids: CASSLVAGEDTQYF. CDR3 DNA: TGTGCCAGCAGCTTGGTAGCGGGGGAAGATACGCAGTATTTT.

CDR3 sequence: CSVDGSLNEQYF. The CDR3 DNA reads TGCAGCGTTGATGGGAGCCTGAACGAGCAGTACTTC. V usage is TRBV29-1 and J usage is TRBJ2-7, with D possibly being TRBD2 (5 bases). Germline CDR1 and CDR2: SQVTM and ANQGSEA. The CDR3 spans 12 residues. V gave up 3 bases and J gave up 5 bases, with 11 bases separating them.

This clone was counted between two and nine times. The gene calls are TRBV9 and TRBJ2-7, with 7 bases identical to TRBD1. The CDR3 has 16 residues. Germline CDR1 is SGDLS and CDR2 is YYNGEE. Trimming took 0 bases from V and 2 from J; bases not matched to a gene: 8. CDR3: CASSVGGTAMAYEQYF. The CDR3 DNA is TGTGCCAGCAGCGTAGGTGGGACAGCCATGGCCTACGAGCAGTACTTC.

This chain uses TRBV15 with TRBJ2-3; 13 bases agree with TRBD2. Germline assignment: CDR1 LNHNV and CDR2 YYDKDF (reference sequence). The CDR3 loop spans 15 amino acids. Trimming cost V 4 bases and J 3 bases; bases outside gene matches: 1. The CDR3 DNA is TGTGCCACCAGCATGACTAGCGGGAGGACAGATACGCAGTATTTT. Protein sequence: CATSMTSGRTDTQYF.

The rearrangement links TRBV5-4 to TRBJ2-6, with 7 bases matching TRBD2. Losses at the gene ends were 4 bases for V and 0 bases for J; bases not matched to a gene: 4. CDR3 length: 16 amino acids. Germline-derived CDR1 and CDR2 are SGHNT and YYREEE (reference sequence). CDR3: CASSSGTDSGANVLTF. The CDR3 DNA follows: TGTGCCAGCAGCAGCGGGACGGACTCTGGGGCCAACGTCCTGACTTTC.

This chain connects TRBV2 to TRBJ2-1; 12 bases map to TRBD2. J lost 0 bases, V lost 6 bases, and 6 bases had no gene match. The CDR3 has 17 residues. The germline gives CDR1 SNHLY, CDR2 FYNNEI. The CDR3 DNA reads TGTGCCAGCAGGAACAGACTAGCGGGAGTCTCCTACAATGAGCAGTTCTTC. This encodes CASRNRLAGVSYNEQFF. The entire variable domain, with the rest obtained from reference TRBV2 and TRBJ2-1, is as follows: EPEVTQTPSHQVTQMGQEVILRCVPISNHLYFYWYRQILGQKVEFLVSFYNNEISEKSEIFDDQFSVERPDGSNFTLKIRSTKLEDSAMYFCASRNRLAGVSYNEQFFGPGTRLTVL.

CDR3: CASSLAQGARTQPQHF. DNA of the CDR3: TGTGCCAGCAGCCTTGCACAGGGGGCGCGAACCCAGCCCCAGCATTTT. The rearrangement joins TRBV5-5 to TRBJ1-5; 9 nucleotides line up with TRBD1. CDR1 and CDR2 (germline): SGHKS, YYEKEE (reference sequence). This CDR3 is built from 16 residues. The junction had 12 bases not matched to a gene; V was cut back by 4 bases and J by 7 bases.

This clone was observed a handful of times. The CDR3 DNA reads TGTGCCTGGAGTGTAGGTCTGACCGGGGAGCTGTTTTTT. Protein sequence: CAWSVGLTGELFF. The chain is built from TRBV30 and TRBJ2-2; D is unclear. From germline, CDR1 is GTSNPN and CDR2 SVGIG (reference sequence). V was trimmed by 0 bases and J by 5 bases, leaving 7 bases between them. This CDR3 region has 13 residues.

This chain links TRBV23-1 with TRBJ1-2; 7 bases are a match to TRBD1. TRBV23-1 is filed as an ORF, its function uncertain. With 0 bases clipped from V and 2 bases from J, the junction kept 9 bases outside the gene matches. This CDR3 has 17 residues. The CDR3 region is CASSQSAWDRRNYGYTF. For the CDR3, the DNA is TGCGCCAGCAGTCAATCGGCTTGGGACAGACGGAACTATGGCTACACCTTC.

The chain recombines TRBV4-1 with TRBJ1-5; possibly TRBD1 for D (6 bases). The CDR3 contains 15 residues. Per the germline V gene, CDR1 is MGHRA and CDR2 is YSYEKL. V dropped 2 bases and J dropped 0 bases, with 8 bases sitting between them. The CDR3 DNA reads TGCGCCAGCAGCCAATGGACAGTTAGCAATCAGCCCCAGCATTTT. It yields the protein CASSQWTVSNQPQHF.

The chain links TRBV2 to TRBJ2-7; TRBD1 matches 7 bases. The trim removed 6 bases at V and 5 bases at J, leaving 7 bases unmatched. The germline V gene has CDR1 SNHLY and CDR2 FYNNEI. The CDR3 is 13 residues long. The CDR3 DNA reads TGTGCCAGCAGAGAGACAGGGTTCGACGAGCAGTACTTC. It yields the protein CASRETGFDEQYF.

The chain employs TRBV9 and TRBJ2-7, with no clear D. The germline gives CDR1 SGDLS, CDR2 YYNGEE. Trimming took 0 bases from V and 3 from J, leaving 7 bases between them. The CDR3 is made up of 13 amino acids. In DNA, the CDR3 is TGTGCCAGCAGCGTAGGACGCATCTACGAGCAGTACTTC. It encodes CASSVGRIYEQYF.